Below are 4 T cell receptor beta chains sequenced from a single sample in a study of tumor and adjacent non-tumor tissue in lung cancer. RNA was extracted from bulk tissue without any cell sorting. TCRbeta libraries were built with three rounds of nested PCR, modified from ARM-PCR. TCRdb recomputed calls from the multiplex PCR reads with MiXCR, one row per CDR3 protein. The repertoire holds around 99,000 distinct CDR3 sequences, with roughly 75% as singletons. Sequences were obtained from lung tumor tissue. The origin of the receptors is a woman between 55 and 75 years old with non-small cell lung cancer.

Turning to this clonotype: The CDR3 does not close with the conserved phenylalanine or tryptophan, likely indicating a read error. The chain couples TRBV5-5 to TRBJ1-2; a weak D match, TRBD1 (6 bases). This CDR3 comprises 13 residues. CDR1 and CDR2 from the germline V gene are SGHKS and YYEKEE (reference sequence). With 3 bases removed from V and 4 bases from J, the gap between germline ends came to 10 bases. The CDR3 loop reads CASSSGTIYGYTL. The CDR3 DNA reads TGTGCCAGCAGCTCTGGGACAATCTATGGCTACACCTTA.

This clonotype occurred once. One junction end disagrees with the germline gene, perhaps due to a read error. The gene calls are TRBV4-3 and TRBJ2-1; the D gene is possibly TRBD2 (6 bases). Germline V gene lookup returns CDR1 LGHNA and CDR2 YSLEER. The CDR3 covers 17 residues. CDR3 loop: CASSLGANRDSLDEQLF. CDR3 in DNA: TGCGCCAGCAGCCTAGGGGCCAACCGGGACTCCCTCGATGAGCAGCTCTTC.

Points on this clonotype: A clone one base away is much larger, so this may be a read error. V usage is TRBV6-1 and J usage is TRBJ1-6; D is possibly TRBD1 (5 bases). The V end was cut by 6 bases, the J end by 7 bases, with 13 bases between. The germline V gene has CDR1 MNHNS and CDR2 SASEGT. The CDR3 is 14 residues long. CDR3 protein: CASRGDGDNSPLHF. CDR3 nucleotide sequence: TGTGCCAGCAGGGGGGACGGCGACAATTCACCCCTCCACTTT.

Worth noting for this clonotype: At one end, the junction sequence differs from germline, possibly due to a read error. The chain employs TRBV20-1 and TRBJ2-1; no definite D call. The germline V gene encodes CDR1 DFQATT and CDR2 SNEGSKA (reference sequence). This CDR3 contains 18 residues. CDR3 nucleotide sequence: TGCAGTGCCAGAGCAGCTGGTCCACCCCTTAACTCCTACAATGAGCAGCTCTTC. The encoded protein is CSARAAGPPLNSYNEQLF.